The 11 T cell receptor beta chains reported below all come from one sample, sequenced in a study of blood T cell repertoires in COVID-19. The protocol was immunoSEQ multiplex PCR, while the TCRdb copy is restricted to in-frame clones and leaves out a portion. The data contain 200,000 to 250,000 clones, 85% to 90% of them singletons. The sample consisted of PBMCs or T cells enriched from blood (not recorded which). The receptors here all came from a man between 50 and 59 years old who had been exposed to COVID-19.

CDR3 amino acids: CASSLATGLTNEKLFF. CDR3 coding DNA: TGTGCCAGCAGCCTTGCCACAGGGCTGACTAATGAAAAACTGTTTTTT. The chain couples TRBV9 to TRBJ1-4, with D possibly matching TRBD1 (6 bases). With 4 bases removed from V and 2 bases from J, the gap between germline ends came to 15 bases. Germline assignment: CDR1 SGDLS and CDR2 YYNGEE. CDR3 size: 16 residues.

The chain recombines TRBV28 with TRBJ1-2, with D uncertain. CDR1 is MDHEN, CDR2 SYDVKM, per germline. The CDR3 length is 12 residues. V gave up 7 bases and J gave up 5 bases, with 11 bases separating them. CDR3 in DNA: TGTGCCAGCACCAACTCGGGGTATGGCTACACCTTC. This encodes CASTNSGYGYTF.

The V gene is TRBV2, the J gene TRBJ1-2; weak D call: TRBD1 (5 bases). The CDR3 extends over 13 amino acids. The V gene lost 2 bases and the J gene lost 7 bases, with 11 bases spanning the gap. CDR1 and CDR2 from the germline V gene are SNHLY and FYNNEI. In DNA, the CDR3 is TGTGCCAGCAGTGAATTAAGGCAGGGTGGCTACACCTTC. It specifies CASSELRQGGYTF. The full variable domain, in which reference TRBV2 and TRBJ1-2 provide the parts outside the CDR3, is EPEVTQTPSHQVTQMGQEVILRCVPISNHLYFYWYRQILGQKVEFLVSFYNNEISEKSEIFDDQFSVERPDGSNFTLKIRSTKLEDSAMYFCASSELRQGGYTFGSGTRLTVV.

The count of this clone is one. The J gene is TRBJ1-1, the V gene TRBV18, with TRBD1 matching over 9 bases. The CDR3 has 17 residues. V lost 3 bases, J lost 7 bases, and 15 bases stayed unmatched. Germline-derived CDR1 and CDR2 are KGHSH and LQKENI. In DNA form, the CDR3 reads TGTGCCAGCTCACCCCTCCCAACCGGGACAGGGTACGGTGAAGCTTTCTTT. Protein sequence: CASSPLPTGTGYGEAFF.

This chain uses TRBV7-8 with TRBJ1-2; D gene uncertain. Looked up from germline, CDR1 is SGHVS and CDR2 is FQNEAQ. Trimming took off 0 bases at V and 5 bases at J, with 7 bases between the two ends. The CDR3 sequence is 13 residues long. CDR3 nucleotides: TGTGCCAGCAGCTTAGCGAGGGAGTATGGCTACACCTTC. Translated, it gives CASSLAREYGYTF.

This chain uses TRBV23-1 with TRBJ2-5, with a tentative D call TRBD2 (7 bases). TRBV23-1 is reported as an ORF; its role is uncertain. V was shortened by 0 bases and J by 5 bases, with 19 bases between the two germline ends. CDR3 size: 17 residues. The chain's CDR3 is CASSQSRGGRWVETQYF. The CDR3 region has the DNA TGCGCCAGCAGTCAATCGAGGGGGGGAAGATGGGTCGAGACCCAGTACTTC.

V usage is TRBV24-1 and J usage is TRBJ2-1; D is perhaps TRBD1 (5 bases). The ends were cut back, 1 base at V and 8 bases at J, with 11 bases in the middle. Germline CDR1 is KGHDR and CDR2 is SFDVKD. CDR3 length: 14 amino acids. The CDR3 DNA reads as TGTGCCACCAGTGATTTTGCCCAGGGCGATGAGCAGTTCTTC. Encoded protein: CATSDFAQGDEQFF.

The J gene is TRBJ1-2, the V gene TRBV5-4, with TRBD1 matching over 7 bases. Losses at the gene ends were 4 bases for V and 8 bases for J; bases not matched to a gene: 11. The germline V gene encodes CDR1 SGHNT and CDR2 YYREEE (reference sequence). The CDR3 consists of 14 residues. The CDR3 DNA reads TGTGCCAGCAGCGGACTCGACAGGGCAAAAGGCTACACCTTC. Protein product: CASSGLDRAKGYTF.

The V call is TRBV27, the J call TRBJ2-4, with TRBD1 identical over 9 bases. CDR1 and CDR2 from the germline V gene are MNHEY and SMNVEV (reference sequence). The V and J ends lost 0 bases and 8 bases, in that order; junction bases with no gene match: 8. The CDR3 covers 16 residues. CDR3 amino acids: CASSLSSPGQGDIQYF. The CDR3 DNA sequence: TGTGCCAGCAGTTTATCTTCACCGGGACAGGGTGACATTCAGTACTTC.

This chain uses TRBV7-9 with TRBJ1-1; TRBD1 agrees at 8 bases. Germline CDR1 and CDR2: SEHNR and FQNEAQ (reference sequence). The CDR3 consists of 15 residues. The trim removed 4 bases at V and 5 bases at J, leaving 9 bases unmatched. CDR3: CASSSTWTGRTEAFF. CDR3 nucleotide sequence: TGTGCCAGCAGCTCAACATGGACAGGGAGAACTGAAGCTTTCTTT.

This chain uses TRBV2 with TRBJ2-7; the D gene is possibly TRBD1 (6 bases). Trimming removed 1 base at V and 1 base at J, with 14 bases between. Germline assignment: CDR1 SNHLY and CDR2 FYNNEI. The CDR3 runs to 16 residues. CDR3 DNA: TGTGCCAGCAGTGAAGTCTCGATCGGGACATCCTACGAGCAGTACGTC. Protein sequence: CASSEVSIGTSYEQYV.